This T cell receptor beta chain emerged from a study of response to subunit inactivated influenza vaccine (dated by TCRdb to the late 2010s). Context from the whole study: The study used deep quantitative T cell receptor repertoire profiling to track responses to a trivalent subunit inactivated influenza vaccine. The full study reports these points: According to the authors, only a limited number of new T cells may be recruited by each seasonal influenza vaccination.

Via the germline V gene, CDR1 is SGHRS and CDR2 YFSETQ. Reading from cysteine to phenylalanine, the CDR3 counts 17 amino acids. Only CDR3 DNA remains: 51 bases, in frame from the first base. V sheds 0 bases and J sheds 8 bases, leaving 20 bases between their ends. Libraries came from RT-PCR. The listed sequencing device is Illumina HiSeq 2500. TCRdb reran the public reads through fastp at Q25 and MiXCR, keeping productive beta chains. Each CDR3 protein appears once, grouped with its most common genes and DNA. The sample yields about 520,000 distinct CDR3 sequences; about 25% were counted once. The ten largest clones represent approximately 1.9% of the sample. Concerning this clonotype: It lacks a known antigen. No per-base quality is available; no much larger clone lies one base away.

The chain is assembled from TRBV5-1 and TRBJ1-4; the D gene cannot be named for sure. The TCR was taken from a man in his fifties who received an inactivated influenza vaccine. Donor details come from another sample of the same person, matched by shared clones. Source: CD4+ T cells sorted from PBMCs, taken 5 days after vaccination. The CDR3 amino acid sequence is: CASSLGPRVDGEEKLFF. The DNA reads TGCGCCAGCAGCTTGGGCCCGAGGGTGGATGGTGAAGAAAAACTGTTTTTT.